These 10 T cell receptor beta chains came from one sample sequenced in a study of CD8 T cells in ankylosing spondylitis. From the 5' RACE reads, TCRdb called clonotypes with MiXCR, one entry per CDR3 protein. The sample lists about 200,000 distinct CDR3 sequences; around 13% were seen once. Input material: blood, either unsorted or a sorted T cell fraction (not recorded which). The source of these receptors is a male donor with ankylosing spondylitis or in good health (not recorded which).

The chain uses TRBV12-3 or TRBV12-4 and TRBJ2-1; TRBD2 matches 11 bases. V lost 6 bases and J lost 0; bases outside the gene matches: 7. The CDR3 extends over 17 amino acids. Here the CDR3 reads CASSQTSGGLSYNEQFF. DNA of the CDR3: TGTGCCAGCAGCCAAACTAGCGGGGGCCTCTCCTACAATGAGCAGTTCTTC.

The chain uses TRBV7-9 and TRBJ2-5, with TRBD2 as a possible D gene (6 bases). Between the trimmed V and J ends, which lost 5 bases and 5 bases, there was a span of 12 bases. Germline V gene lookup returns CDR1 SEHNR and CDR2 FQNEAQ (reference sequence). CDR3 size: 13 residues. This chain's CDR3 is CASSPRGGETQYF. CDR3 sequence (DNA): TGTGCCAGCAGCCCCAGAGGAGGGGAGACCCAGTACTTC.

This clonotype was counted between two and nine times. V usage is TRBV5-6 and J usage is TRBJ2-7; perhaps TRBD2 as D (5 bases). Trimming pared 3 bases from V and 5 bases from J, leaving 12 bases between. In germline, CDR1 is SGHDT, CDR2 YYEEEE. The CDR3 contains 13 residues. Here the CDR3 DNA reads TGTGCCAGCAGCTCCCTGATGCGGGACGAGCAGTACTTC. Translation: CASSSLMRDEQYF.

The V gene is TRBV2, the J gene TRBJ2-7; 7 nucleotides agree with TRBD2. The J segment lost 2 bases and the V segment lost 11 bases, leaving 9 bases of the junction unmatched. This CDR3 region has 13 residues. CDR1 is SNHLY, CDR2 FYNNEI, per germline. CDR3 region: CAPGPLAPYEQYF. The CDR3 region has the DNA TGTGCCCCCGGGCCACTAGCGCCCTACGAGCAGTACTTC.

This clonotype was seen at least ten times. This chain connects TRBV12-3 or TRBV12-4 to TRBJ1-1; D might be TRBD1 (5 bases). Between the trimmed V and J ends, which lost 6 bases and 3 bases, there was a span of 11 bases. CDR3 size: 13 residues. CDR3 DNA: TGTGCCAGCAGCCAGGCAGGGTACACTGAAGCTTTCTTT. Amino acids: CASSQAGYTEAFF.

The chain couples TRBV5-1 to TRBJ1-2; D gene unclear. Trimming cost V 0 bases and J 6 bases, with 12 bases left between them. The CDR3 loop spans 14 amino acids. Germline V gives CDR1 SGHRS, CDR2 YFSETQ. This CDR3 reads CASSLGLDLNGYTF. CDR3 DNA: TGCGCCAGCAGCTTGGGGTTAGACTTGAATGGCTACACCTTC.

This CDR3 is CASSDSPGKILYF. CDR3 in DNA: TGTGCCAGCAGTGACTCTCCGGGAAAAATTCTGTATTTT. The V and J genes are TRBV6-4 and TRBJ2-3; maybe TRBD2 (5 bases). The length of the CDR3 is 13 residues. The germline V gene encodes CDR1 MRHNA and CDR2 SNTAGT. V lost 0 bases and J 14 bases, leaving 15 bases between the germline ends.

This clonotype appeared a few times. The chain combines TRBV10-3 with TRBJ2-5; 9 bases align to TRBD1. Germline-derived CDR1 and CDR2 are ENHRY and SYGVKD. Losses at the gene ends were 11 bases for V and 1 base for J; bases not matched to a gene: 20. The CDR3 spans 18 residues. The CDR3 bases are TGTGCCTCGTGGGCCGGGACAGGGACGGTCGGGGTCCAAGAGACCCAGTACTTC. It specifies CASWAGTGTVGVQETQYF.

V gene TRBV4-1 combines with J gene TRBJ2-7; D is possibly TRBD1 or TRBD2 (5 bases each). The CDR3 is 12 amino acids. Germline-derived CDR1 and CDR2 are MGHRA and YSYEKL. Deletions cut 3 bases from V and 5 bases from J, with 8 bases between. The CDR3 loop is CASSQSGHEQYF. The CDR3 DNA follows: TGCGCCAGCAGCCAGTCGGGACACGAGCAGTACTTC.

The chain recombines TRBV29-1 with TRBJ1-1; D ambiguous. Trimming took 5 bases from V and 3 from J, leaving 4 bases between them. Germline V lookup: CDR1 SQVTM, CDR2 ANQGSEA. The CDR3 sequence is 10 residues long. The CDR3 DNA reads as TGCAGCGTTATTTACACTGAAGCTTTCTTT. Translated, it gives CSVIYTEAFF. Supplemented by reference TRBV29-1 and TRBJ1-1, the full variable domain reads SAVISQKPSRDICQRGTSLTIQCQVDSQVTMMFWYRQQPGQSLTLIATANQGSEATYESGFVIDKFPISRPNLTFSTLTVSNMSPEDSSIYLCSVIYTEAFFGQGTRLTVV.